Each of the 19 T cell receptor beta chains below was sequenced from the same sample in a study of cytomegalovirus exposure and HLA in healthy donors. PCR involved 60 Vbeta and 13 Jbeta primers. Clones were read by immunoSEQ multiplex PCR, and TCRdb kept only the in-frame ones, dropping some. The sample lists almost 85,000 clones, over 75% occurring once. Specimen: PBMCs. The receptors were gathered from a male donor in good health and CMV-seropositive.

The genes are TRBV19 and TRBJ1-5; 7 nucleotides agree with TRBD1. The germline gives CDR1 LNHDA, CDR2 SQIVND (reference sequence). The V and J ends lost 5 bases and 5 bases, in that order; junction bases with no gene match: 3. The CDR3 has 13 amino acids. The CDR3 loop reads CASSPGGYQPQHF. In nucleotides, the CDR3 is TGTGCCAGTAGTCCAGGGGGGTATCAGCCCCAGCATTTT.

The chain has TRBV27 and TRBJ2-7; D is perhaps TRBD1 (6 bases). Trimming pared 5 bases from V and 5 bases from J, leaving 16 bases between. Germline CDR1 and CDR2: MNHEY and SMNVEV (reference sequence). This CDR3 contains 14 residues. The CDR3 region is CASSPTTGLNEQYF. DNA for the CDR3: TGTGCCAGCAGTCCTACGACAGGTTTGAACGAGCAGTACTTC.

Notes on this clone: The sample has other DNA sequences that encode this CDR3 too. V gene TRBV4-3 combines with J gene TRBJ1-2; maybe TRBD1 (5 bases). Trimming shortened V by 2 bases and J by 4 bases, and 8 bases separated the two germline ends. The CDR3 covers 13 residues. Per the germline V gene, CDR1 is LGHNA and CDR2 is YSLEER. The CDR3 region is CASSQTGVYGYTF. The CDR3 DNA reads TGCGCCAGCAGCCAAACAGGAGTCTATGGCTACACCTTC.

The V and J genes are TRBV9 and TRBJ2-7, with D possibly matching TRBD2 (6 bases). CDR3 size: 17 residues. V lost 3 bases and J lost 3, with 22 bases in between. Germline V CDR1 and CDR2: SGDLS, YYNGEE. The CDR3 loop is CASSADHGGPNYYEQYF. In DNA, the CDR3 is TGTGCCAGCAGCGCCGACCACGGGGGTCCAAACTACTACGAGCAGTACTTC.

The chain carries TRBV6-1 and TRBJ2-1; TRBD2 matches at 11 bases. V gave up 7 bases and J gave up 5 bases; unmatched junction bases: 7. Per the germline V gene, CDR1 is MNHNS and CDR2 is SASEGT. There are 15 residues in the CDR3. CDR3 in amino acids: CASKFLAGGNNEQFF. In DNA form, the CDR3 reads TGTGCCAGCAAATTTCTAGCGGGGGGTAACAATGAGCAGTTCTTC.

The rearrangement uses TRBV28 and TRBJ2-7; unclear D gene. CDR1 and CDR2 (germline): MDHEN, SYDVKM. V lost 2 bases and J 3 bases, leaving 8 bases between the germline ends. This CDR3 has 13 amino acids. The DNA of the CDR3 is TGTGCCAGCAGTTTAGGTCAGGACTACGAGCAGTACTTC. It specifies CASSLGQDYEQYF.

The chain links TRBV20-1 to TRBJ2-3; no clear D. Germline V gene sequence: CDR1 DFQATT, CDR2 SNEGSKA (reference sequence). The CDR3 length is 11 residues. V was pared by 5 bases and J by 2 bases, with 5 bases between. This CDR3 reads CSAEHTDTQYF. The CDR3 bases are TGCAGTGCTGAACACACAGATACGCAGTATTTT.

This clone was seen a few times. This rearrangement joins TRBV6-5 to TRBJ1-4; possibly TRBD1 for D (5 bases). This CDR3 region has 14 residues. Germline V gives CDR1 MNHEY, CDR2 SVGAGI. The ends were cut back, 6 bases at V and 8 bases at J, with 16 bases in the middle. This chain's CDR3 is CASSPDTWGEKLFF. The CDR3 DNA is TGTGCCAGCAGCCCGGACACTTGGGGAGAAAAACTGTTTTTT.

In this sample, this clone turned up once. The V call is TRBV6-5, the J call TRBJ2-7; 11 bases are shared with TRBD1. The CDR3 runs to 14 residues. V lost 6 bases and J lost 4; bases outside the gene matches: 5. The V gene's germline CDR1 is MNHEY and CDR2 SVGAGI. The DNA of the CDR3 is TGTGCCAGCAGGTGGACAGGGGGCGCATACGAGCAGTACTTC. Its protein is CASRWTGGAYEQYF.

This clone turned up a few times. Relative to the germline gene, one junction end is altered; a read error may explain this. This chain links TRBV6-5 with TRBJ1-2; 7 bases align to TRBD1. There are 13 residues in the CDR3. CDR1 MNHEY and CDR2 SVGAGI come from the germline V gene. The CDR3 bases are TGTGCCAGCAGTGACTCGACAGGGCTTGGCTACACCTTC. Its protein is CASSDSTGLGYTF.

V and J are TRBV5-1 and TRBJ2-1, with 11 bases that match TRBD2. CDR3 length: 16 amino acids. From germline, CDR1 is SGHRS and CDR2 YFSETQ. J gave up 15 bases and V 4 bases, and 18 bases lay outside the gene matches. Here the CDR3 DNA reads TGCGCCAGCAGCCCCCAAGGGGGGCAACTAGCGGGAGATCTGTTCTTC. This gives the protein CASSPQGGQLAGDLFF.

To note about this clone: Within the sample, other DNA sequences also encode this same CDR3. DNA for the CDR3: TGTGCCAGCAGCTTGGGCCCTAGCGGGAACACCGGGGAGCTGTTTTTT. This gives the protein CASSLGPSGNTGELFF. The V gene is TRBV5-4, the J gene TRBJ2-2; 7 nucleotides align to TRBD2. This CDR3 has 16 residues. V shed 0 bases, J shed 1 base, and the junction held 3 bases outside the gene matches. Germline values: CDR1 SGHNT, CDR2 YYREEE (reference sequence). The entire variable domain, with the rest obtained from reference TRBV5-4 and TRBJ2-2, is as follows: ETGVTQSPTHLIKTRGQQVTLRCSSQSGHNTVSWYQQALGQGPQFIFQYYREEENGRGNFPPRFSGLQFPNYSSELNVNALELDDSALYLCASSLGPSGNTGELFFGEGSRLTVL.

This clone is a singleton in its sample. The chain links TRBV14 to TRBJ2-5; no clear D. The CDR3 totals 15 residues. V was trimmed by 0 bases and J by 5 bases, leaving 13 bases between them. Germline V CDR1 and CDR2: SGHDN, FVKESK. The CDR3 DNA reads TGTGCCAGCAGCCAAGATGTCGGTGAAGAGGAGACCCAGTACTTC. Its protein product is CASSQDVGEEETQYF.

The CDR3 coding sequence is TGTGCCAGCAGCGCCGACTCAGGGGGCATTGGAAACACCATATATTTT. It codes for CASSADSGGIGNTIYF. V gene TRBV7-6 combines with J gene TRBJ1-3, with 8 bases matching TRBD1. The CDR3 is 16 amino acids. From germline, CDR1 is SGHVS and CDR2 FNYEAQ. V shed 5 bases and J 3 bases; nucleotides not matched to a gene: 9.

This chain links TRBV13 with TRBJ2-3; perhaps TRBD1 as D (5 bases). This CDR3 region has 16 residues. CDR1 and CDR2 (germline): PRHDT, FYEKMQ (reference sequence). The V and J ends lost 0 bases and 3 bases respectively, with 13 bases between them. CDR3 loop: CASSLGAGWSTDTQYF. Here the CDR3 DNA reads TGTGCCAGCAGCTTAGGGGCAGGGTGGAGTACAGATACGCAGTATTTT.

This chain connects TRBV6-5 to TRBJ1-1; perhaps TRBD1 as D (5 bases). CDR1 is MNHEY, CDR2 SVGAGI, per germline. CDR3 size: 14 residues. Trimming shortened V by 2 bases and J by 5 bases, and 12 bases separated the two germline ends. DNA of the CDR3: TGTGCCAGCAGTTACCAACCCGACAGTACTGAAGCTTTCTTT. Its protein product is CASSYQPDSTEAFF.

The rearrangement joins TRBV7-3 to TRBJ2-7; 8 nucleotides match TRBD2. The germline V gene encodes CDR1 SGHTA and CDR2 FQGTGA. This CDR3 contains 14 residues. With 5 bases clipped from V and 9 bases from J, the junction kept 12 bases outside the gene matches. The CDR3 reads CASSPGLLAGPQYF. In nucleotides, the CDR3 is TGTGCCAGCAGCCCGGGATTGTTAGCGGGACCGCAGTACTTC.

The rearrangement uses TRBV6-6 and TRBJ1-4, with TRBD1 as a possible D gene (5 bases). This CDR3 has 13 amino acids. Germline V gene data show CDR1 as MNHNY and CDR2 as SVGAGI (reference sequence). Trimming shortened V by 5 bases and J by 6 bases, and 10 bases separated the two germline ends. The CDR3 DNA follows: TGTGCCAGCAGTCCGCGGGGGTATGAAAAACTGTTTTTT. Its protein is CASSPRGYEKLFF.

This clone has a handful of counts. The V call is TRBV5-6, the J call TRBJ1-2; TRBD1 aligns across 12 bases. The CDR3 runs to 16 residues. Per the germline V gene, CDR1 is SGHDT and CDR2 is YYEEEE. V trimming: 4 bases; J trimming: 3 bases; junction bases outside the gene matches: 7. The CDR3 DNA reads TGTGCCAGCAGCAACAAAGGGACAGGGGGCCACTATGGCTACACCTTC. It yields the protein CASSNKGTGGHYGYTF.